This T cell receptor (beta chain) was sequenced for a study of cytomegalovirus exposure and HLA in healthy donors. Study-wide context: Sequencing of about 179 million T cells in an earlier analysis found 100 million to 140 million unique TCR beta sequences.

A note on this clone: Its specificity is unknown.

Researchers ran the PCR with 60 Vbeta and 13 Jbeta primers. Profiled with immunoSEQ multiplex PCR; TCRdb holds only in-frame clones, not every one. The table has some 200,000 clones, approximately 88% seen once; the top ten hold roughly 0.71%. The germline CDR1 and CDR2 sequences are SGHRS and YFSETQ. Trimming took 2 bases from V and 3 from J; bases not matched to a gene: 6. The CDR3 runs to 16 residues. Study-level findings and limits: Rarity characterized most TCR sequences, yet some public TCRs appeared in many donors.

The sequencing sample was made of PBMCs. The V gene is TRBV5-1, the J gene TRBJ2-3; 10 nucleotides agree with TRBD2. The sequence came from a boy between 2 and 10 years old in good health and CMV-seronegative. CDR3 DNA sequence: TGCGCCAGCAGCTTTCTAACTAGCGGGGAAACAGATACGCAGTATTTT. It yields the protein CASSFLTSGETDTQYF. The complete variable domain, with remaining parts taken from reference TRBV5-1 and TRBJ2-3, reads KAGVTQTPRYLIKTRGQQVTLSCSPISGHRSVSWYQQTPGQGLQFLFEYFSETQRNKGNFPGRFSGRQFSNSRSEMNVSTLELGDSALYLCASSFLTSGETDTQYFGPGTRLTVL.